This T cell receptor beta chain was identified during a study of OX40 agonist ivuxolimab in advanced cancers. Background on the study: Ivuxolimab, which is an agonistic anti-OX40 (CD134) antibody, was administered to the patients. Whole-study results and caveats: Expanded clones were, on average, more numerous among CD8+ T cells than CD4+. Dosing at 0.1 to 3.0 mg/kg was accompanied by clonal expansion of CD4+ and CD8+ blood T cells by week 6.

Remarks on this clone: Its antigen is undetermined.

Peripheral blood came from all dose cohorts at three timepoints. V lost 4 bases to trimming and J lost 0 bases, with 4 bases between them. The CDR3 is 12 residues long. Germline lookup yields CDR1 KGHSH and CDR2 LQKENI. Produced via immunoSEQ multiplex PCR; TCRdb's table is partial and in-frame only. The top ten clones hold more than 13% of a sample with 49,000 or so clones, 70% to 90% of them seen once. V usage is TRBV18 and J usage is TRBJ2-7; D call uncertain. The sequenced sample was CD4+ or CD8+ T cells sorted from blood, obtained in a trial of the OX40 agonist ivuxolimab. This clonotype was sampled from an adult with an advanced solid tumor such as melanoma, head and neck, liver or kidney cancer. In DNA, the CDR3 is TGTGCCAGCTCACGGACCTCCTACGAGCAGTACTTC. Translated: CASSRTSYEQYF.